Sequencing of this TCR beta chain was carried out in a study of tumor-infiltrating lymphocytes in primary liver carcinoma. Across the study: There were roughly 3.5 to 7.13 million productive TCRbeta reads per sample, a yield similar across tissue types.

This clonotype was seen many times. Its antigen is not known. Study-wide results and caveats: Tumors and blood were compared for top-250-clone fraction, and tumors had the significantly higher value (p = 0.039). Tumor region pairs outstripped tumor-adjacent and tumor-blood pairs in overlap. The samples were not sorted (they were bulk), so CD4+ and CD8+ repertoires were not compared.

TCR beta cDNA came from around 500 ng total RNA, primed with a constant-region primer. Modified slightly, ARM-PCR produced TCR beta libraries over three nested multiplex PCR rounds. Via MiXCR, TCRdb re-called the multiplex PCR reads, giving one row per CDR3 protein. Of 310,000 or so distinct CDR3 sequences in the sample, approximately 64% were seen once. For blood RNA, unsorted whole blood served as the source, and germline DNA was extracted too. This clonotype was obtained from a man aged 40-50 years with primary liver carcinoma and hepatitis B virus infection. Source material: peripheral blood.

As DNA, the CDR3 is TGTGCCAGCACTCTCCTGGACCCGGGAGAGACCCAGTACTTC. Protein: CASTLLDPGETQYF. This rearrangement joins TRBV11-2 to TRBJ2-5, with no clear D. V was pared by 7 bases and J by 4 bases, with 16 bases between. This CDR3 has 14 amino acids. CDR1 is SGHAT and CDR2 is FQNNGV in the germline V gene.